What follows describes a single TCR beta chain. V lost 2 bases and J lost 8, with 15 bases in between. CDR1 and CDR2 (germline): SQVTM, ANQGSEA. The CDR3 covers 13 residues. The use of a sample-barcoded 5' primer and a J-beta primer mix characterized a second PCR of about 6 to 12 cycles. TCRdb re-called the 5' RACE reads through MiXCR, storing one row per CDR3 protein. The sample consists of 700,000 to 900,000 distinct CDR3 sequences, 25% to 30% of them appearing once. These data come from a study of blood T cells in healthy people across ages. The same data also contributed to another study, on T cells of mothers and their children. That paper notes: Thymic selection, a shaping force on TCR recombination output, acts similarly in related and unrelated pairs.

Sequenced material: blood. This clonotype was obtained from a boy younger than 18 in good health. The rearrangement joins TRBV29-1 to TRBJ1-1; D is uncertain. The CDR3 loop is CSVELAALPEAFF. CDR3 DNA sequence: TGCAGCGTTGAATTGGCAGCTCTACCCGAAGCTTTCTTT.